This TCR beta chain came from a study of shared clonotypes between healthy human individuals. Study-level results: Clonotype sharing across several donors was observed for roughly 5% of naive CD4 clonotypes. What naive subsets generally showed was a larger estimated richness than memory subsets showed.

Only CD45RO-negative cells positively selected for CCR7 counted as naive CD8 cells, so terminally differentiated effector memory CD45RA+ cells were excluded. About this clone: Its specificity is not known.

The assay was run at deep level. Per the authors' pipeline: ImmunoSEQ yielded junction-only sequences lacking quality scores, so filtering differed. The repertoire was sequenced with immunoSEQ multiplex PCR; TCRdb's copy has only in-frame clones and lacks some. The V and J calls and the clone size are those of that table, but D and trimming were determined from the DNA. The sample lists millions of clones, 93% occurring once. The CDR3 runs to 11 residues. V lost 6 bases to trimming and J lost 5 bases, with 7 bases between them. The germline CDR1 and CDR2 sequences are ENHRY and SYGVKD. Sequenced material: naive CD8+ T cells from PBMCs. The chain has TRBV10-3 and TRBJ1-2, with a weak D call TRBD1 (5 bases). The TCR originated in a man between 18 and 29 years old in good health. Some clones in this sample may be carry-over from other donors' samples. CDR3 DNA: TGTGCCATCAGGGGGACGTATGGCTACACCTTC. Amino acids: CAIRGTYGYTF.